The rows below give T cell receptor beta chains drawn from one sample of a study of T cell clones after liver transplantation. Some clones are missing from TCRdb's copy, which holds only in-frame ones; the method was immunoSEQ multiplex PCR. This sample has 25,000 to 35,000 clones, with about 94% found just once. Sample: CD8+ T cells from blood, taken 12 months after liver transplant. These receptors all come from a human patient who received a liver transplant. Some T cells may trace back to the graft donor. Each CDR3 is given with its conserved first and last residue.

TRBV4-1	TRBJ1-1	CASSPVLASATEAFF
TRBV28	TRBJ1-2	CASSLSANYGYTF
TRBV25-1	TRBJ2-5	CASSLSGQGRETQYF
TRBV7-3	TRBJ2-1	CASSDGQVNEQFF
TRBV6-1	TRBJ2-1	CASSGGLLSYNEQFF
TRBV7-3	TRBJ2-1	CASSLVGAGYNEQFF
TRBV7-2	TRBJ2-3	CASSPVGDRVGGTQYF
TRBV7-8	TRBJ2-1	CASSLDFNEQFF
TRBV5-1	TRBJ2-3	CASSSDRGYHTDTQYF
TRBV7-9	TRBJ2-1	CASSLSGTGNNEQFF
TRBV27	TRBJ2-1	CASSWTGDNEQFF
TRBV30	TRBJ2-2	CAWSLDREGSGELFF
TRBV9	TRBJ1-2	CASSDPSGGGYGYTF
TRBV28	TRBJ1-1	CASSLLSPGGSDTEAFF
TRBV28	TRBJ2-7	CASSSTSKEYEQYF
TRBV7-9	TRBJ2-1	CASRTTSEKAYNEQFF
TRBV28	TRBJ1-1	CASSPPRGEAFF
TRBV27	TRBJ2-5	CATQDSLQETQYF
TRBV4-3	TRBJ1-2	CASSQDPEYKQGANNYGYTF
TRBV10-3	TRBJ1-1	CAISGPDRPNTEAFF
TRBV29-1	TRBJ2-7	CSVPTGASAEQYF
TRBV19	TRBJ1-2	CASSNPGQGLHLGYTF
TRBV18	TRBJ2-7	CASSRDDEQYF
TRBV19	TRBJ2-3	CASSIGQRHTDTQYF
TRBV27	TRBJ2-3	CASRADRTIYSSTDTQYF
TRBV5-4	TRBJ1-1	CATFGGARQASNTEAFF
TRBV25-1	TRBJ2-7	CASSERSGQEQYF
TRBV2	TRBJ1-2	CASSVGRHSLLYGYTF
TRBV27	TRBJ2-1	CASSTVGVGYNEQFF
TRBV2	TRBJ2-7	CASRDGTGVHEQYF
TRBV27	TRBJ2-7	CASSLNLEGRAYEQYF
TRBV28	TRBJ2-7	CASSSPRGYEQYF
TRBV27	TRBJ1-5	CASSPGTSPGNQPQHF
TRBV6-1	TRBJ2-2	CASFDYTGELFF
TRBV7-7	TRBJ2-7	CASSLKVGGEQYF
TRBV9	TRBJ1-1	CASSLGPITEAFF
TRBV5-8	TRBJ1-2	CASSAGYGYTF
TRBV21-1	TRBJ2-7	CASSNNGRGTYEQYF
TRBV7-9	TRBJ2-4	CASSPDLAKNIQYF
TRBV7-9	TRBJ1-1	CASSQENTEAFF
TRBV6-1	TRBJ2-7	CASTPTGSYEQYF
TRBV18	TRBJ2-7	CASSPRSLSSENYEQYF
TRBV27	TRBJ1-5	CASRYDRGSNQPQHF
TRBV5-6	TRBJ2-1	CASRTGTGADEQFF
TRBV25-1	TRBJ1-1	CASSRGGYTEAFF
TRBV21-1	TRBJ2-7	CASSKGVGRAYEQYF
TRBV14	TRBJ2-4	CASSQAETYDIQYF